The rows below give T cell receptor beta chains drawn from one sample of a study of shared clonotypes between healthy human individuals. The method was immunoSEQ multiplex PCR; TCRdb's version includes in-frame clones alone and lacks a portion of them. The sample yields approximately 2.3 million clones, 80% to 95% seen once. The sample taken for sequencing was naive CD4+ T cells from PBMCs. Every receptor here comes from a man aged 18 to 30 in good health. Some clones in this sample may be carry-over from other donors' samples. Both conserved end residues are part of each CDR3. D genes are given only for firm matches. The listing skips clone size in some rows; elsewhere it reads once, few, many or a size class.

D gene | CDR3 length | clone size | J gene | V gene | CDR3 protein | CDR3 DNA
TRBD1 | 12 | . | TRBJ1-5 | TRBV2 | CASRDRVQPQHF | TGTGCCAGCAGAGACAGGGTTCAGCCCCAGCATTTT
. | 13 | few | TRBJ1-1 | TRBV7-3 | CASSLILGREAFF | TGTGCCAGCAGCTTAATTTTGGGACGGGAAGCTTTCTTT
. | 14 | . | TRBJ2-7 | TRBV7-3 | CASSSRGGTGEQYF | TGTGCCAGCAGCTCCAGAGGGGGTACGGGAGAGCAGTACTTC
. | 14 | . | TRBJ2-3 | TRBV5-1 | CASSLARGVDTQYF | TGCGCCAGCAGCTTGGCCAGGGGGGTAGATACGCAGTATTTT
. | 14 | . | TRBJ1-2 | TRBV7-6 | CASSRGSTGYGYTF | TGTGCCAGCAGCCGGGGTTCCACTGGTTATGGCTACACCTTC
. | 13 | . | TRBJ2-3 | TRBV4-1 | CASSQLSGDTQYF | TGCGCCAGCAGCCAGCTCTCCGGAGATACGCAGTATTTT
. | 13 | . | TRBJ2-7 | TRBV27 | CASRQRSYYEQYF | TGTGCCAGCAGACAGCGGAGCTACTACGAGCAGTACTTC
TRBD1 | 13 | . | TRBJ1-1 | TRBV7-3 | CASSSPGGSEAFF | TGTGCCAGCAGCTCCCCAGGGGGCTCTGAAGCTTTCTTT
. | 14 | . | TRBJ2-4 | TRBV11-2 | CASSLSQGQNIQYF | TGTGCCAGCAGCTTAAGTCAGGGGCAAAACATTCAGTACTTC
TRBD2 | 21 | . | TRBJ2-3 | TRBV4-3 | CASSRQSPGSGPTPSTDTQYF | TGCGCCAGCAGCCGTCAAAGCCCGGGTAGCGGGCCTACCCCCAGCACAGATACGCAGTATTTT
. | 13 | few | TRBJ2-7 | TRBV11-2 | CASSPSRAYEQYF | TGTGCCAGCAGCCCATCCAGGGCATACGAGCAGTACTTC
TRBD2 | 19 | . | TRBJ2-7 | TRBV27 | CASSSLWTSGIRVGYEQYF | TGTGCCAGCAGTTCCCTTTGGACTAGCGGGATCCGAGTCGGCTACGAGCAGTACTTC
TRBD1 | 12 | . | TRBJ2-6 | TRBV28 | CATERGPNVLTF | TGTGCCACTGAGAGGGGGCCCAACGTCCTGACTTTC
TRBD2 | 16 | . | TRBJ2-1 | TRBV27 | CASRPTSGHSYNEQFF | TGTGCCAGCAGACCTACTAGCGGCCACTCCTACAATGAGCAGTTCTTC
. | 14 | . | TRBJ1-5 | TRBV15 | CATSRTDSNQPQHF | TGTGCCACCAGCAGGACAGATAGCAATCAGCCCCAGCATTTT
. | 14 | . | TRBJ2-5 | TRBV5-1 | CASSLVPPQETQYF | TGCGCCAGCAGCTTGGTGCCGCCCCAAGAGACCCAGTACTTC
TRBD2 | 15 | . | TRBJ2-1 | TRBV11-2 | CASSSSSGHYNEQFF | TGTGCCAGCAGTTCTTCTAGCGGTCACTACAATGAGCAGTTCTTC
. | 12 | . | TRBJ2-7 | TRBV5-1 | CASSLDFGEQYF | TGCGCCAGCAGCTTGGACTTCGGGGAGCAGTACTTC
TRBD1 | 16 | . | TRBJ2-2 | TRBV5-1 | CASRVGQGASTGELFF | TGCGCCAGCCGGGTCGGACAGGGGGCCTCCACCGGGGAGCTGTTTTTT
TRBD1 | 18 | . | TRBJ1-2 | TRBV30 | CAWSPLALGQGSDYGYTF | TGTGCCTGGAGTCCCCTAGCCCTTGGACAGGGGTCGGACTATGGCTACACCTTC
. | 13 | . | TRBJ1-2 | TRBV5-6 | CASSLSGEYGYTF | TGTGCCAGCAGCTTGTCCGGGGAGTATGGCTACACCTTC
TRBD1 | 15 | . | TRBJ2-5 | TRBV6-5 | CASSYPGTGGETQYF | TGTGCCAGCAGTTACCCCGGGACAGGCGGCGAGACCCAGTACTTC
. | 14 | . | TRBJ1-3 | TRBV19 | CASSLGGTGNTIYF | TGTGCCAGTAGCTTAGGAGGAACTGGAAACACCATATATTTT
TRBD2 | 15 | . | TRBJ2-1 | TRBV7-2 | CASSASGTLHNEQFF | TGTGCCAGCAGCGCTAGCGGGACCCTACACAATGAGCAGTTCTTC
. | 15 | . | TRBJ2-7 | TRBV5-1 | CASSPSGEPAPEQYF | TGCGCCAGCAGCCCGTCGGGAGAGCCTGCCCCCGAGCAGTACTTC
. | 15 | . | TRBJ1-1 | TRBV9 | CASSVGGWQFTEAFF | TGTGCCAGCAGCGTGGGGGGGTGGCAGTTCACTGAAGCTTTCTTT
TRBD1 | 14 | . | TRBJ2-7 | TRBV28 | CASSPVSGGHEQYF | TGTGCCAGCAGCCCCGTTTCAGGGGGCCACGAGCAGTACTTC